What follows is one T cell receptor beta chain and its context. Its antigen remains unidentified. These data come from a study of T cells after yellow fever vaccination. Overall study context: Fractions of limited cellularity were prepared by means of SMART-Seq v4 Ultra Low Input. Points from the study as a whole: Among primary-vaccination clones, most reappeared after the booster, at approximately 96% for CD4 and approximately 88% for CD8.

This CDR3 region has 15 residues. Trimming left V 3 bases short and J 0 bases short, with 9 bases between. Per the germline V gene, CDR1 is ENHRY and CDR2 is SYGVKD. Universal primer sites and UMIs were introduced during 5'RACE template-switching synthesis of TCR cDNA. TCRdb fed the 5' RACE reads into MiXCR, producing one record per CDR3 protein. The profile shows 300,000 to 350,000 distinct CDR3 sequences, about 4% of them singletons. The source of this sequence is a man aged 18 to 30 who received the YFV17D yellow fever vaccine. The specimen comprised PBMCs, sampled 5 days after the yellow fever booster vaccination. This chain joins TRBV10-3 and TRBJ2-1; D not resolved. CDR3 region: CAISEGHSSYNEQFF. DNA for the CDR3: TGTGCCATCAGTGAAGGCCATAGCTCCTACAATGAGCAGTTCTTC.